The entry below gives a single T cell receptor (beta chain) sequence along with its context. Using immunoSEQ multiplex PCR, the repertoire was profiled, and TCRdb retains in-frame clones only, with some absent. Of tens of thousands of clones in the sample, nearly 90% were seen once. The sample originates from a study of T cell changes during pregnancy in multiple sclerosis. The CDR3 loop spans 14 amino acids. The V gene's germline CDR1 is SGHNT and CDR2 YENEEA. The V gene lost 1 base and the J gene lost 8 bases, with 12 bases spanning the gap. The sequence derives from a female donor with multiple sclerosis, enrolled in a pregnancy study. The rearrangement joins TRBV11-3 to TRBJ2-1; D is uncertain. The input for sequencing was peripheral blood, taken in the first trimester of pregnancy. The CDR3 sequence is CASSLGGPLDEQFF. In DNA, the CDR3 is TGTGCCAGCAGCTTAGGAGGTCCGCTGGATGAGCAGTTCTTC.